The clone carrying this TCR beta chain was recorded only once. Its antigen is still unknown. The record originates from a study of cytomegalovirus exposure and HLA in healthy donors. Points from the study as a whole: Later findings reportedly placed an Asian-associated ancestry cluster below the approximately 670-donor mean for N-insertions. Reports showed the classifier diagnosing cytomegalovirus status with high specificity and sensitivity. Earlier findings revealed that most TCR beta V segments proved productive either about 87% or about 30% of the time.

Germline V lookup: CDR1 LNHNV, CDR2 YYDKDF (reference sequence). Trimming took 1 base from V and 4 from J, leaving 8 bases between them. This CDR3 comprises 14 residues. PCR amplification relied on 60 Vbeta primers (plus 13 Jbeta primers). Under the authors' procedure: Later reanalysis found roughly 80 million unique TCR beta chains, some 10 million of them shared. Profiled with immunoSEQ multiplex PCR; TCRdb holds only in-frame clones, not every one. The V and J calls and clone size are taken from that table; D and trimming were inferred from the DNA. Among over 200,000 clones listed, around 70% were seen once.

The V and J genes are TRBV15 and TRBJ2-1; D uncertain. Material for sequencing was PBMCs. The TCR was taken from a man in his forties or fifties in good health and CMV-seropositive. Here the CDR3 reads CATSRAGSYNEQFF. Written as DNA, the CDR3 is TGTGCCACCAGCAGAGCAGGATCGTACAATGAGCAGTTCTTC.